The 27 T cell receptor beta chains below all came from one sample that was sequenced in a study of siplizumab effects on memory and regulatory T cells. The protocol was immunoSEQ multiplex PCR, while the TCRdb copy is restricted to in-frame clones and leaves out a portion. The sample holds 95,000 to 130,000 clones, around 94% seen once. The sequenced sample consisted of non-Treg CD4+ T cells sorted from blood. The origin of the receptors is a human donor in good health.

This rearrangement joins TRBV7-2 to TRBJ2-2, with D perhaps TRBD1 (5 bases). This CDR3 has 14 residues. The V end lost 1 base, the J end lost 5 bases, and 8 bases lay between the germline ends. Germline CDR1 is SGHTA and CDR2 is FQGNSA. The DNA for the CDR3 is TGTGCCAGCAGCTTAGACAGGCTGACCGGGGAGCTGTTTTTT. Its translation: CASSLDRLTGELFF.

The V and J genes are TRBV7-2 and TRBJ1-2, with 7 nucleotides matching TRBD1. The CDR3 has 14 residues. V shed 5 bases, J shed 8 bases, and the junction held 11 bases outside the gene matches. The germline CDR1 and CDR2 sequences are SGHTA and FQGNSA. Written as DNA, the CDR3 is TGTGCCAGCAGCCGGTTACAGGGGCGGCGCGGCTACACCTTC. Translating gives CASSRLQGRRGYTF.

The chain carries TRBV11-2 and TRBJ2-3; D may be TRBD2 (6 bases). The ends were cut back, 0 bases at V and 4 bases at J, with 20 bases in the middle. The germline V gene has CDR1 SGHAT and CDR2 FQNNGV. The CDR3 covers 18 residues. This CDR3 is CASSLDSIGSWRADTQYF. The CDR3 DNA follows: TGTGCCAGCAGCTTAGATAGTATTGGTTCGTGGAGGGCAGATACGCAGTATTTT.

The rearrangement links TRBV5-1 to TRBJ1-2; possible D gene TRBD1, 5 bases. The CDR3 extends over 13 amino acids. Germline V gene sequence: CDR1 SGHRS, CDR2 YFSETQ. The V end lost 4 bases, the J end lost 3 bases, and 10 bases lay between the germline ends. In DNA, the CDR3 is TGCGCCAGCAGCAAGGACACGGACTATGGCTACACCTTC. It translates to CASSKDTDYGYTF.

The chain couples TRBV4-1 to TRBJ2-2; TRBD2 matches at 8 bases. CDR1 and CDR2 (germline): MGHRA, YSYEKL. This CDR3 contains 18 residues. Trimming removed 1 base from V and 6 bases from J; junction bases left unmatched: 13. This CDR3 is CASSQAGTRARYPGELFF. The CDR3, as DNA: TGCGCCAGCAGCCAAGCCGGGACTAGAGCGCGGTACCCCGGGGAGCTGTTTTTT.

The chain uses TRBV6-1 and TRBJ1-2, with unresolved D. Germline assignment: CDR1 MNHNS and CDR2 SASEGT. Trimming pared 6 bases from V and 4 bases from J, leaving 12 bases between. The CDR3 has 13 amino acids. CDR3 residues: CASRRETPYGYTF. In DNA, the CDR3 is TGTGCCAGCAGGAGAGAGACCCCCTATGGCTACACCTTC.

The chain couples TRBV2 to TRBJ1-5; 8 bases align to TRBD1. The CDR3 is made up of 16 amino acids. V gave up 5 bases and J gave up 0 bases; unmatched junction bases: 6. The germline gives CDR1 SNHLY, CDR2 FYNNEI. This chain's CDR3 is CASSPDRALSNQPQHF. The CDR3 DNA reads TGTGCCAGCAGTCCGGACAGGGCCCTTAGCAATCAGCCCCAGCATTTT.

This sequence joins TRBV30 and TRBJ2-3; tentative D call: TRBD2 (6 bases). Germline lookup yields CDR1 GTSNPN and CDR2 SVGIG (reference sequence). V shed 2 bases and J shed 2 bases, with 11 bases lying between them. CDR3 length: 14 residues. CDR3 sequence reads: CAWSRQRATDTQYF. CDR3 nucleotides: TGTGCCTGGAGTCGGCAGCGGGCCACAGATACGCAGTATTTT.

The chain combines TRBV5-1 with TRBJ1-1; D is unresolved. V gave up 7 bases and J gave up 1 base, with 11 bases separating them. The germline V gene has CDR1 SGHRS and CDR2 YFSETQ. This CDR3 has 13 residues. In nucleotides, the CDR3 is TGCGCCAGCCTACGGGGAGAGAACACTGAAGCTTTCTTT. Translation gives CASLRGENTEAFF.

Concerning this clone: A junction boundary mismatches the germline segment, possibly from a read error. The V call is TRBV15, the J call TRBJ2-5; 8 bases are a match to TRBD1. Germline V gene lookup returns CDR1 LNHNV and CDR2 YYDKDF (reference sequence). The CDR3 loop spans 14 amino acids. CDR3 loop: CATSGDRGQETQYF. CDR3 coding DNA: TGTGCCACCAGCGGAGACAGGGGACAAGAGACCCAGTACTTC.

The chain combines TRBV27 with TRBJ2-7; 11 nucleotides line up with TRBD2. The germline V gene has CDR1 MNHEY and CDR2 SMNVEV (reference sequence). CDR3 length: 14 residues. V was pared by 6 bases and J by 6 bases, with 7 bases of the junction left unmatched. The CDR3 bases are TGTGCCAGCAGCCTTACTAGCGGGAGAGGCGAGCAGTACTTC. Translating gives CASSLTSGRGEQYF.

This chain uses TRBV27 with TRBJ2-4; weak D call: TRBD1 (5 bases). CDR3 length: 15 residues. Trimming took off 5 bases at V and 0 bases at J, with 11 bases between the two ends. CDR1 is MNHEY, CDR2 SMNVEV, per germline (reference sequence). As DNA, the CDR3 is TGTGCCAGCAGTCCATCAGGGCTAGCCAAAAACATTCAGTACTTC. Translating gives CASSPSGLAKNIQYF.

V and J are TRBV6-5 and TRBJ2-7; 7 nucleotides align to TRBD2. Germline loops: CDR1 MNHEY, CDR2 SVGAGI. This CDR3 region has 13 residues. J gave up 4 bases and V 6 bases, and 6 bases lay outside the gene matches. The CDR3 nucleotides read TGTGCCAGCAGCCGCGGGGAGGGGTACGAGCAGTACTTC. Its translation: CASSRGEGYEQYF.

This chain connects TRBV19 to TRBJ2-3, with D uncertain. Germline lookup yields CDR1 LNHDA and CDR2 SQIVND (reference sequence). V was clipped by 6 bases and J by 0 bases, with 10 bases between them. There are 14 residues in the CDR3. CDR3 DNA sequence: TGTGCCAGTAGGTCAGCGACTAGCACAGATACGCAGTATTTT. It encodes CASRSATSTDTQYF.

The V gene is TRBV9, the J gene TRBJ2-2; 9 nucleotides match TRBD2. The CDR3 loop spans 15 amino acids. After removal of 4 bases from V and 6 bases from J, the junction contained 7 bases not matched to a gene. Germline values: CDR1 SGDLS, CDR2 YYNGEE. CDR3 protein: CASSLPSGRSGELFF. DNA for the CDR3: TGTGCCAGCAGCCTACCCAGCGGGAGGTCCGGGGAGCTGTTTTTT. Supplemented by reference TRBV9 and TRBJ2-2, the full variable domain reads DSGVTQTPKHLITATGQRVTLRCSPRSGDLSVYWYQQSLDQGLQFLIQYYNGEERAKGNILERFSAQQFPDLHSELNLSSLELGDSALYFCASSLPSGRSGELFFGEGSRLTVL.

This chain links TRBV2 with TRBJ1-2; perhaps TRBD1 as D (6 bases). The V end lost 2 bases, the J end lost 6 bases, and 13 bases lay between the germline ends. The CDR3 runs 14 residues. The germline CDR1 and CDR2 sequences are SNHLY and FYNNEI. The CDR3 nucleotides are TGTGCCAGCAGTGAATCGAACAGGGAGGATGGCTACACCTTC. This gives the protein CASSESNREDGYTF.

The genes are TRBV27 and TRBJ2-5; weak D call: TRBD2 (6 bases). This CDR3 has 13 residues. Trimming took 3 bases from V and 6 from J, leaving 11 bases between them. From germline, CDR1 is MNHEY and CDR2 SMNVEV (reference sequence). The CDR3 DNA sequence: TGTGCCAGCAGTTTTGATGGGAGGAAGACCCAGTACTTC. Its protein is CASSFDGRKTQYF.

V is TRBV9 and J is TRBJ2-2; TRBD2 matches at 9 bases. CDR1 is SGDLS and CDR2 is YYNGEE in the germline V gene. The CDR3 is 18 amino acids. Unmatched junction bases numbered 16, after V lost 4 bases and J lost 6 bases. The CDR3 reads CASSPSPIAGVVPGELFF. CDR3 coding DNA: TGTGCCAGCAGCCCTTCACCGATAGCGGGAGTGGTACCCGGGGAGCTGTTTTTT.

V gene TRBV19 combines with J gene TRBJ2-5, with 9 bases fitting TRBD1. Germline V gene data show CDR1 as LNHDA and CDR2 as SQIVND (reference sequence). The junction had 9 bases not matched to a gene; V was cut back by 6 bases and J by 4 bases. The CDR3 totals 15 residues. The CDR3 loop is CASRIGTGKGETQYF. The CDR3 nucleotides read TGTGCCAGTAGGATCGGGACAGGGAAAGGAGAGACCCAGTACTTC. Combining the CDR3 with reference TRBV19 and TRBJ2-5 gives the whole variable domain DGGITQSPKYLFRKEGQNVTLSCEQNLNHDAMYWYRQDPGQGLRLIYYSQIVNDFQKGDIAEGYSVSREKKESFPLTVTSAQKNPTAFYLCASRIGTGKGETQYFGPGTRLLVL.

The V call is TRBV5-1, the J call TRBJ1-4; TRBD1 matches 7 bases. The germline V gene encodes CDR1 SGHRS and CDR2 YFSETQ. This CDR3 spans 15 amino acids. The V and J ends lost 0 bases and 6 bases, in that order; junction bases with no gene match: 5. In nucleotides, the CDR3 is TGCGCCAGCAGCTTGGCGACAGGGCCCGATGAAAAACTGTTTTTT. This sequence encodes CASSLATGPDEKLFF.

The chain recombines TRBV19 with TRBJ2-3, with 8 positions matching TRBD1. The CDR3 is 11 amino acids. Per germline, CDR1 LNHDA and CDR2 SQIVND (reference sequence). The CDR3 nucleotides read TGTGCGCCAGGGGGCTGGGATACGCAGTATTTT. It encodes CAPGGWDTQYF.

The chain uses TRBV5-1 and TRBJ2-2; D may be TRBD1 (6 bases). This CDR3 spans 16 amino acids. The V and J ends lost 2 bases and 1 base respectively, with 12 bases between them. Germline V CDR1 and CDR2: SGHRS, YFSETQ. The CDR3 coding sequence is TGCGCCAGCAGCTTAGTACCGGGACAGAACACCGGGGAGCTGTTTTTT. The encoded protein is CASSLVPGQNTGELFF.

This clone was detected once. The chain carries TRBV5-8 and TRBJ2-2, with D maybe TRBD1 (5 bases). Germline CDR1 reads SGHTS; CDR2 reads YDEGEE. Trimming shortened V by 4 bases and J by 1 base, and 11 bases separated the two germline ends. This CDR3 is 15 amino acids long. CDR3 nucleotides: TGTGCCAGCAGCCTAGGGGTCTTGAACACCGGGGAGCTGTTTTTT. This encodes CASSLGVLNTGELFF.

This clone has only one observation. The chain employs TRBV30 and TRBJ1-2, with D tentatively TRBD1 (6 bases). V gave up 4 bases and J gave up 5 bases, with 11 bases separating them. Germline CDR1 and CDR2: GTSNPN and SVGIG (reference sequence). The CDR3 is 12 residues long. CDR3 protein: CAWTGGAYGYTF. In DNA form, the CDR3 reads TGTGCCTGGACGGGGGGGGCATATGGCTACACCTTC.

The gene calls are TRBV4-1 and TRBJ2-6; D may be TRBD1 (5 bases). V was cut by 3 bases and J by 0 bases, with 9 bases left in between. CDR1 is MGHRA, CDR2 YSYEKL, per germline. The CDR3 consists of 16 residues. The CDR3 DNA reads TGCGCCAGCAGCCAGTCTACAGGCTCTGGGGCCAACGTCCTGACTTTC. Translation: CASSQSTGSGANVLTF.

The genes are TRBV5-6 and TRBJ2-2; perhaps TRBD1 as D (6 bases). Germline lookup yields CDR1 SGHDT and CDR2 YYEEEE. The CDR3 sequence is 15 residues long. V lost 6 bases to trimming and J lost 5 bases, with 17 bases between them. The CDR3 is CASTTLRGITGELFF. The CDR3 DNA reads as TGTGCCAGCACCACCCTCAGGGGAATAACCGGGGAGCTGTTTTTT.

For the CDR3, the DNA is TGTGCCAGCAGTGATTTTAGCTCCTACGAGCAGTACTTC. This translates into CASSDFSSYEQYF. The genes are TRBV6-1 and TRBJ2-7; D gene ambiguous. CDR3 length equals 13 residues. Germline CDR1 MNHNS, CDR2 SASEGT. Between the trimmed V and J ends, which lost 3 bases and 0 bases, there was a span of 6 bases.